This TCR beta chain was recorded in a study of vaccination and CD4 T cells after COVID-19. Comment on this clonotype: Its antigen remains unknown.

Points from the study as a whole: The authors identified 304 of 307 vaccine-specific clones in convalescent patients as spike mono-reactive.

V lost 0 bases, J lost 5 bases, and 11 bases stayed unmatched. Per germline, CDR1 GTSNPN and CDR2 SVGIG (reference sequence). The CDR3 runs to 17 residues. An Oncomine TCR Beta short-read assay was used to sequence the DNA from cultured CD4+ T cells. Genomic DNA from cultured CD4+ T cells was extracted. MiXCR, run by TCRdb on the PCR reads, gives a single entry per CDR3 protein. This table has about 3,800 distinct CDR3 sequences, roughly 13% appearing once. Noted treatment: approximately nine-day PBMC culture with coronavirus spike peptide pools or control peptides (ViraFEST assay). Negative-selection isolation of CD4+ T cells was performed after more than 8 days of culture.

This chain links TRBV30 with TRBJ2-1; 9 bases are shared with TRBD2. Sample: CD4+ T cells from blood, cultured in vitro. The clonotype comes from a human donor who had recovered from COVID-19. In nucleotides, the CDR3 is TGTGCCTGGAGTGTTAGGTCTAGCGGGGCTCTCAACAATGAGCAGTTCTTC. This gives the protein CAWSVRSSGALNNEQFF.